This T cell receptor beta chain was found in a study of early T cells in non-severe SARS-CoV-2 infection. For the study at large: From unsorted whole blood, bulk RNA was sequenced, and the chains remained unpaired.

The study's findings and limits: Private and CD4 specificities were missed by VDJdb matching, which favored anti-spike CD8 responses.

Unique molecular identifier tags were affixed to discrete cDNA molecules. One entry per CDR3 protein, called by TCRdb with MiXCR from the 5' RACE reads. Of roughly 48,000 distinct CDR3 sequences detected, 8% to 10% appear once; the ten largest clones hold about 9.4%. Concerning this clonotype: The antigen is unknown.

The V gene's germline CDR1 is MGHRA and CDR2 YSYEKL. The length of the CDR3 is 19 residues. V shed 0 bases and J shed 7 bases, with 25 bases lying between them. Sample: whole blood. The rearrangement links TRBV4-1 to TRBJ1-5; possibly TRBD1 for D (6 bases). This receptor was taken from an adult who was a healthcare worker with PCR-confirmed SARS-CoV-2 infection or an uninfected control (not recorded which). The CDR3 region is CASSQEYGGRMEAGQPQHF. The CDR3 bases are TGCGCCAGCAGCCAAGAATACGGGGGCAGAATGGAAGCTGGACAGCCCCAGCATTTT.